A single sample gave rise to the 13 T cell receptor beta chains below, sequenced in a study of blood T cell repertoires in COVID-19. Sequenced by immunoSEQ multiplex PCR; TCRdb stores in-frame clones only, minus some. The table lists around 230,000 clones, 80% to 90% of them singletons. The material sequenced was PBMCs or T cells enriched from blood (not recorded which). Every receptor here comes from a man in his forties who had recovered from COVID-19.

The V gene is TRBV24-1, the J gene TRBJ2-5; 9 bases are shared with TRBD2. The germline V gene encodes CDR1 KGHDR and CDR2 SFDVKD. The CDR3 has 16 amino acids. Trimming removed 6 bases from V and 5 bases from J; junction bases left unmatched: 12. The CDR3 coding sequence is TGTGCCACCAGTAGGGGTAGCGGGAGTTCGGGTGAGACCCAGTACTTC. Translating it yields CATSRGSGSSGETQYF.

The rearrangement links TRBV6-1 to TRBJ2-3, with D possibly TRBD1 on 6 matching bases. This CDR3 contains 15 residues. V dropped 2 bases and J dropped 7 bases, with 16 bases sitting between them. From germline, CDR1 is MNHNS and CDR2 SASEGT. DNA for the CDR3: TGTGCCAGCAGTGAATCGGGGTACAGGGTAAATACGCAGTATTTT. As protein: CASSESGYRVNTQYF.

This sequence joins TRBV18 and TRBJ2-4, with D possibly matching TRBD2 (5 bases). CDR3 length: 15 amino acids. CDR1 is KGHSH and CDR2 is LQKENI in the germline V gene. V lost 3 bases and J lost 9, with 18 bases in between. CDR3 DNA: TGTGCCAGCTCACCCACCGGGAATCCTGGCGGCATTCAGTACTTC. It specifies CASSPTGNPGGIQYF.

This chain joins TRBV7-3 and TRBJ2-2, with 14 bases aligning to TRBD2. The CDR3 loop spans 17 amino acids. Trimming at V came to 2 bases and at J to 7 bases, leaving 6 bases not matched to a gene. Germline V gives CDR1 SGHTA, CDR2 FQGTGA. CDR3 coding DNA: TGTGCCAGCAGCTTATTCGGACTAGCGGGAGGTGGCGGGGAGCTGTTTTTT. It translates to CASSLFGLAGGGGELFF.

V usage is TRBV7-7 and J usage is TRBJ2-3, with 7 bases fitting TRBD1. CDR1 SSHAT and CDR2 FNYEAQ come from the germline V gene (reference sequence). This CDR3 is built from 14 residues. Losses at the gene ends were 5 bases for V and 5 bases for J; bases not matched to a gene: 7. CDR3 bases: TGTGCCAGCAGCACAGACAGGGTGGGAGATACGCAGTATTTT. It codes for CASSTDRVGDTQYF.

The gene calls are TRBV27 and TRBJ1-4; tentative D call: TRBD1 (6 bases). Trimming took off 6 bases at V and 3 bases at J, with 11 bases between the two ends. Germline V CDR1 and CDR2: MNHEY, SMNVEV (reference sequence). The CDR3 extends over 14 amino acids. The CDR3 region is CASSSNRANEKLFF. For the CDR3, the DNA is TGTGCCAGCAGCTCCAACAGGGCTAATGAAAAACTGTTTTTT.

The CDR3 nucleotides are TGTGCTAGTGGTTTGGTACTGTCAGGGGGCCGTGGGGGCTACACCTTC. Amino acid sequence: CASGLVLSGGRGGYTF. The V and J genes are TRBV12-5 and TRBJ1-2; TRBD1 matches at 8 bases. The V segment lost 0 bases and the J segment 8 bases; nucleotides outside the gene matches: 11. The CDR3 has 16 residues. Germline-derived CDR1 and CDR2 are LGHNT and FRNRAP. The entire variable domain, with the rest obtained from reference TRBV12-5 and TRBJ1-2, is as follows: DARVTQTPRHKVTEMGQEVTMRCQPILGHNTVFWYRQTMMQGLELLAYFRNRAPLDDSGMPKDRFSAEMPDATLATLKIQPSEPRDSAVYFCASGLVLSGGRGGYTFGSGTRLTVV.

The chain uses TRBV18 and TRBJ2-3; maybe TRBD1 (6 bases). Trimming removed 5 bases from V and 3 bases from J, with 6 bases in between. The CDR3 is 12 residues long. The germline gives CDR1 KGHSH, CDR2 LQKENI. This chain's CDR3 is CASSTGTDTQYF. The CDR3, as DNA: TGTGCCAGCTCAACAGGGACAGATACGCAGTATTTT.

CDR3 protein: CATSDFTGGAFF. CDR3 coding DNA: TGTGCCACCAGTGATTTCACCGGAGGAGCTTTCTTT. The chain carries TRBV24-1 and TRBJ1-1; D gene ambiguous. This CDR3 has 12 residues. Trimming left V 1 base short and J 10 bases short, with 9 bases between. Looked up from germline, CDR1 is KGHDR and CDR2 is SFDVKD.

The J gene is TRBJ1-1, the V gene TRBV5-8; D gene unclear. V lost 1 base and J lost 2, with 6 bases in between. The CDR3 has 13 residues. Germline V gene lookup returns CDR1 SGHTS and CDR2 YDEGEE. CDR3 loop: CASSLSSNTEAFF. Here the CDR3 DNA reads TGTGCCAGCAGCTTGAGTAGTAACACTGAAGCTTTCTTT.

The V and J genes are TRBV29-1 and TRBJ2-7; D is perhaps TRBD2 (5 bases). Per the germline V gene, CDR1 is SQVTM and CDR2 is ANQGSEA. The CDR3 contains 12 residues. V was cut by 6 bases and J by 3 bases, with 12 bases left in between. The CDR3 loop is CSVAGNLYEQYF. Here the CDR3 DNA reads TGCAGCGTCGCCGGGAATCTCTACGAGCAGTACTTC.

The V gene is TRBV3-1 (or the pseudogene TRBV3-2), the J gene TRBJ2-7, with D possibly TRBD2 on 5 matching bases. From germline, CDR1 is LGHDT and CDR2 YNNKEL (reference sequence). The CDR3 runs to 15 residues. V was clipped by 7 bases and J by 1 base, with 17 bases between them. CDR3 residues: CASTSTLSGSYEQYF. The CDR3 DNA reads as TGTGCCAGCACTTCGACGCTCTCGGGGTCCTACGAGCAGTACTTC.

The CDR3: CAWVGEGPTQYF. The CDR3 region has the DNA TGTGCCTGGGTTGGGGAGGGGCCGACCCAGTACTTC. This chain links TRBV30 with TRBJ2-5; the match to TRBD2 covers 7 bases. CDR1 is GTSNPN and CDR2 is SVGIG in the germline V gene (reference sequence). J lost 7 bases, V lost 5 bases, and 7 bases had no gene match. The CDR3 has 12 amino acids.